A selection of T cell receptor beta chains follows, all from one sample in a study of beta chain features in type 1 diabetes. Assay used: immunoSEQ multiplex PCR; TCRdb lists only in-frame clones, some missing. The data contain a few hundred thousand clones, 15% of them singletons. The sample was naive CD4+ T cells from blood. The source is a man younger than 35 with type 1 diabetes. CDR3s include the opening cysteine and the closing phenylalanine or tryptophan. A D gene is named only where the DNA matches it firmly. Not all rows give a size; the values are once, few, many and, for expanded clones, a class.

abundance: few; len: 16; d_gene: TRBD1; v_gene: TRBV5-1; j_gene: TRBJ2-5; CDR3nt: TGCGCCAGCAGCTTGGCAGGGACAGGGAAATTAGAGACCCAGTACTTC; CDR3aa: CASSLAGTGKLETQYF
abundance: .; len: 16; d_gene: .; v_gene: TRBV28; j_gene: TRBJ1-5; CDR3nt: TGTGCCAGCAGCACTCAACAGGGAATTAGCAATCAGCCCCAGCATTTT; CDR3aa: CASSTQQGISNQPQHF
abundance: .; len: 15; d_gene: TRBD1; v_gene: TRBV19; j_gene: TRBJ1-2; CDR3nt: TGTGCCAGTAGTACGATGGACAGGGTCGGCTATGGCTACACCTTC; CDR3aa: CASSTMDRVGYGYTF
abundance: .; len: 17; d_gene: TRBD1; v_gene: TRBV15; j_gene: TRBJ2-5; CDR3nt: TGTGCCACCAGCAGACCAACACGGGACAGGGGGCGGGAGACCCAGTACTTC; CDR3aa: CATSRPTRDRGRETQYF
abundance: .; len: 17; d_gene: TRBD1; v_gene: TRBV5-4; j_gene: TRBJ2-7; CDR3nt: TGTGCCAGCAGCTTGAGGACAGGGGGCGAGGGCTCCTACGAGCAGTACTTC; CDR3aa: CASSLRTGGEGSYEQYF
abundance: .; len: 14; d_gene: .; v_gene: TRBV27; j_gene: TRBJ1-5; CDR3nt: TGTGCCAGCAGCCGCGACAGGCTCGGTCAGCCCCAGCATTTT; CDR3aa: CASSRDRLGQPQHF
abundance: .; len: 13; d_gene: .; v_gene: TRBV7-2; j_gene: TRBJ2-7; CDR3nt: TGTGCCAGCAGCTTAGCCGGGGCCTACGAGCAGTACTTC; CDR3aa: CASSLAGAYEQYF
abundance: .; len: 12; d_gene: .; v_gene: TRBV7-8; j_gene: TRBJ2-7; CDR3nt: TGTGCCAGCAGCTTACAGACCTACGAGCAGTACTTC; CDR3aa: CASSLQTYEQYF
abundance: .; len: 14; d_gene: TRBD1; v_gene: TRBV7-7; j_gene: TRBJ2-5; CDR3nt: TGTGCCAGCAGACCTTCAACAGGGGGAGAGACCCAGTACTTC; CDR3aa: CASRPSTGGETQYF
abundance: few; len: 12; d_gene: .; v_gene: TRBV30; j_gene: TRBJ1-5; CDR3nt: TGTGCCTGGGGAGTAATTGGACAGCCCCAGCATTTT; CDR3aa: CAWGVIGQPQHF
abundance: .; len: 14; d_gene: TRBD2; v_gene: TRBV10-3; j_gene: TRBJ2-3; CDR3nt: TGTGCCATCAAGACTAGCGGGGGATCAGATACGCAGTATTTT; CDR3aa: CAIKTSGGSDTQYF
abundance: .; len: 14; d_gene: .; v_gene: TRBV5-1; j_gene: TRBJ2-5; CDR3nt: TGCGCCAGCAGCTTGGGGCAGGAACAAGAGACCCAGTACTTC; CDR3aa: CASSLGQEQETQYF
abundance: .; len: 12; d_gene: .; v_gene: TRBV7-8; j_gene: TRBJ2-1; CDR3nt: TGTGCCAGCAGCTTAGTTGGAGAAGAGCAGTTCTTC; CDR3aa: CASSLVGEEQFF
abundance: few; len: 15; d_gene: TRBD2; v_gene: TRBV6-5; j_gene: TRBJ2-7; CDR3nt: TGTGCCAGCAGTAGACTAGCGGGAGGGAGAGCCGAGCAGTACTTC; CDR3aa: CASSRLAGGRAEQYF
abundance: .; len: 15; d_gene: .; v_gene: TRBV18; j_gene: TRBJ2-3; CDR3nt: TGTGCCAGCTCACCACCGTCCAGGGGAACAGATACGCAGTATTTT; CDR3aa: CASSPPSRGTDTQYF
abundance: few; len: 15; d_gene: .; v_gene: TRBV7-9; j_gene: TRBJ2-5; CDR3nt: TGTGCCAGCAGCTTAGGGCAGGTTTACCAAGAGACCCAGTACTTC; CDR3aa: CASSLGQVYQETQYF
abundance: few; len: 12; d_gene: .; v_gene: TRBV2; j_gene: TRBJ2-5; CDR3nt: TGTGCCAGCAGTGGACAGAGGGAGACCCAGTACTTC; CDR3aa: CASSGQRETQYF
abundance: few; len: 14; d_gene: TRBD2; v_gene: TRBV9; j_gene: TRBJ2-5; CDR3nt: TGTGCCAGCAGCGTAGGTCTAGCGGGGAGGTTCCAGTACTTC; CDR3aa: CASSVGLAGRFQYF
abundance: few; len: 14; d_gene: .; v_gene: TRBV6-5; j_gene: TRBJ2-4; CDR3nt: TGTGCCAGCAGTTATCCTCCGGAGGAAAACATTCAGTACTTC; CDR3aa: CASSYPPEENIQYF
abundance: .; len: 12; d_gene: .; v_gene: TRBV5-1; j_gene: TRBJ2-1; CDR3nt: TGCGCCAGCAGCCAGGAGGGGACAGCCCGGTTCTTC; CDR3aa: CASSQEGTARFF
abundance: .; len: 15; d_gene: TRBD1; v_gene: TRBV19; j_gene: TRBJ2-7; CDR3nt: TGTGCCAGTAGTGTGGACAGGGGAGGACCCTACGAGCAGTACTTC; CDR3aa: CASSVDRGGPYEQYF
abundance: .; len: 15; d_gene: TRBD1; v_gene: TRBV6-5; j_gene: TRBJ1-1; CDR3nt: TGTGCCAGCAGATCCACAGGGGGCGCCCTGGCTGAAGCTTTCTTT; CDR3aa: CASRSTGGALAEAFF
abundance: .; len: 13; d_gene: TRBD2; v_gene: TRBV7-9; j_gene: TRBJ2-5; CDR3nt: TGTGCCTCTGGCCTAGCGGGATTTGAGACCCAGTACTTC; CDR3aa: CASGLAGFETQYF
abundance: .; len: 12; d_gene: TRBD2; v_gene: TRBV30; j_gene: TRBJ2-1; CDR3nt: TGTGCCTGGAGTTGGGGGGGAAGTAAGCAGTTCTTC; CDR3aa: CAWSWGGSKQFF
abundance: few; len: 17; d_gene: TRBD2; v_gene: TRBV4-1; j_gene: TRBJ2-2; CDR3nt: TGCGCCAGCAGTCGACCCCCTAGCGGAGCGAACACCGGGGAGCTGTTTTTT; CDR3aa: CASSRPPSGANTGELFF
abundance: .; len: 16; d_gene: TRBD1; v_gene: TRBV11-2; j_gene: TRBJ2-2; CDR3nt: TGTGCCACCAAAGGACAGGGGGGCTTAGGCACCGGGGAGCTGTTTTTT; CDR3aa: CATKGQGGLGTGELFF
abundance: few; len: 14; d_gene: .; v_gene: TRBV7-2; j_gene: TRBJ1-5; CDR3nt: TGTGCCAGCACCAGACAACATAGCAATCAGCCCCAGCATTTT; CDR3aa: CASTRQHSNQPQHF
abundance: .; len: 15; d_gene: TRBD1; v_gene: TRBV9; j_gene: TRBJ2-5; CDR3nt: TGTGCCAGCAGCGCTTACAGGGGTGGGCGAGAGACCCAGTACTTC; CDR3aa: CASSAYRGGRETQYF
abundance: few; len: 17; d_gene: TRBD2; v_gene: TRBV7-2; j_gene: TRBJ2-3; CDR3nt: TGTGCCAGCAGCCATGGCGGAGGGCGGGGGGGCACAGATACGCAGTATTTT; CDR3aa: CASSHGGGRGGTDTQYF
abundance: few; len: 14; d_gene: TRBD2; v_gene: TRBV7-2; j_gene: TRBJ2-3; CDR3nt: TGTGCCAGCAGCTCGAGCGGGGGAGGAGATACGCAGTATTTT; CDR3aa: CASSSSGGGDTQYF
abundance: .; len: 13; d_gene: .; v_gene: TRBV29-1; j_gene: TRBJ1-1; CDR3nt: TGCAGCGTTGTTTTGGCACTGAACACTGAAGCTTTCTTT; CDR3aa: CSVVLALNTEAFF
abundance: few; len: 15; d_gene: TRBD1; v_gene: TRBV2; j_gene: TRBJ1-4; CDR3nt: TGTGCCAGCAGTGACGACAGGGGCCCGAATGAAAAACTGTTTTTT; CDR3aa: CASSDDRGPNEKLFF
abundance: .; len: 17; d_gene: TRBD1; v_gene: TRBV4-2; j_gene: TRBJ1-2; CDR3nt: TGTGCCAGCAGCCAAACCGGGACAGGAGACCTTAAGTATGGCTACACCTTC; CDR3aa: CASSQTGTGDLKYGYTF
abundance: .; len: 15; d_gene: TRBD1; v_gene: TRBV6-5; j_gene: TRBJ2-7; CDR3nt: TGTGCCAGCAGTTACTCAGGGGGCAATCGCTACGAGCAGTACTTC; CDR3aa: CASSYSGGNRYEQYF
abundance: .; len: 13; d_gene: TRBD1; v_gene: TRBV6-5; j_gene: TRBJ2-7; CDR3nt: TGTGCCAGCAGACGGGACAGGGAAGGCGAGCAGTACTTC; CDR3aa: CASRRDREGEQYF
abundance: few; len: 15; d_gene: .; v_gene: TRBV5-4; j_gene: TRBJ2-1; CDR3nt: TGTGCCAGCAGCTTGGAGCGGATCTCCTACAATGAGCAGTTCTTC; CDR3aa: CASSLERISYNEQFF
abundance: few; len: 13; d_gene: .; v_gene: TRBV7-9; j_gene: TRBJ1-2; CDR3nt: TGTGCCAGCAGCCTTGCCGGGAGCTATGGCTACACCTTC; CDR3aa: CASSLAGSYGYTF
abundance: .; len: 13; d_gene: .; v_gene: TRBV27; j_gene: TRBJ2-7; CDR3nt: TGTGCCAGCAGTTTGGGGCGGAGAGGCGAGCAGTACTTC; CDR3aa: CASSLGRRGEQYF
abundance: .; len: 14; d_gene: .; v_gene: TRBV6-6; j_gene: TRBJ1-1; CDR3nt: TGTGCCAGCAGTTACTCGCTAATGAACACTGAAGCTTTCTTT; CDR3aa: CASSYSLMNTEAFF
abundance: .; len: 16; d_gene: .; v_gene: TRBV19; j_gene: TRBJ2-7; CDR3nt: TGTGCCAGTAGTATAGGTGCCGGCAGGGGTTCCTACGAGCAGTACTTC; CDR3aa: CASSIGAGRGSYEQYF
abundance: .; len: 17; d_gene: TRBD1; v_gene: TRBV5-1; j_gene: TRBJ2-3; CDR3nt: TGCGCCAGCAGCTTGGACGGGACAGGGCCTAGCACAGATACGCAGTATTTT; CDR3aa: CASSLDGTGPSTDTQYF
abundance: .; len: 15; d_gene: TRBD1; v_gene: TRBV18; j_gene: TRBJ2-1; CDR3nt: TGTGCCAGCTCACCCGGGACAGGGGGTTACAATGAGCAGTTCTTC; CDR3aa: CASSPGTGGYNEQFF
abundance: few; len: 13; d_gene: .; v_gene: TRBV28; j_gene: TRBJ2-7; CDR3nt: TGTGCCAGCAGGGGGCCGGGACTCTACGAGCAGTACTTC; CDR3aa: CASRGPGLYEQYF
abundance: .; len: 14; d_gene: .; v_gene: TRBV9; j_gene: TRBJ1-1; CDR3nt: TGTGCCAGCAGCGTAGGCGGGGTTAGCACTGAAGCTTTCTTT; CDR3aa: CASSVGGVSTEAFF
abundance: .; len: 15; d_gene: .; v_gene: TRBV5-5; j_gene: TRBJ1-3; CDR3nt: TGTGCCAGCCGACCCACGGGAGGGGAAGGAAACACCATATATTTT; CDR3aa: CASRPTGGEGNTIYF
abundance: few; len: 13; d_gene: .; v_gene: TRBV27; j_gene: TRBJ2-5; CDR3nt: TGTGCCAGCAGTTTCGGACTACAAGAGACCCAGTACTTC; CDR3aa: CASSFGLQETQYF
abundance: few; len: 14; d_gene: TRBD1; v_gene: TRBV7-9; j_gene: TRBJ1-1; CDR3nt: TGTGCCAGCAGCTCTGGACAGGGGAACACTGAAGCTTTCTTT; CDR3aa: CASSSGQGNTEAFF